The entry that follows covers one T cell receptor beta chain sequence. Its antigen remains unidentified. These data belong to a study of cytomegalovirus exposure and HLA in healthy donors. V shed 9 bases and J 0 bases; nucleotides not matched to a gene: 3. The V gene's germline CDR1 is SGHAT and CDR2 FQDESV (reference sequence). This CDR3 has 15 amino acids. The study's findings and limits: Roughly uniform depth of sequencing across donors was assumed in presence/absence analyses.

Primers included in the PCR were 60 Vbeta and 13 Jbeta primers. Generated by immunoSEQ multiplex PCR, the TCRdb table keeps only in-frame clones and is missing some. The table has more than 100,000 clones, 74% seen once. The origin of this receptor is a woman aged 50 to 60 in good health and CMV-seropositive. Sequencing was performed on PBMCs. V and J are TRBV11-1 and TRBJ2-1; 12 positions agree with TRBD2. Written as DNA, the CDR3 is TGTGCCAGTACTAGCGGGGGGCCCTCCTACAATGAGCAGTTCTTC. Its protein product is CASTSGGPSYNEQFF. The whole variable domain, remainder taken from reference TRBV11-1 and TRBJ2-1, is EAEVAQSPRYKITEKSQAVAFWCDPISGHATLYWYRQILGQGPELLVQFQDESVVDDSQLPKDRFSAERLKGVDSTLKIQPAELGDSAMYLCASTSGGPSYNEQFFGPGTRLTVL.